A single sample is the source of the 3 T cell receptor beta chains below, sequenced in a study of T cell responses to AZD1222 COVID-19 vaccine. TCRdb keeps only in-frame clones here, not all; method: immunoSEQ multiplex PCR. The sample holds tens of thousands of clones, about nine tenths seen once. The source material was peripheral blood, sampled on day 0 of AZD1222 vaccination. The receptor set was obtained from an adult in good health.

The chain carries TRBV25-1 and TRBJ2-2; maybe TRBD2 (5 bases). CDR3 length equals 16 residues. Germline V gene data show CDR1 as MGHDK and CDR2 as SYGVNS. The V and J ends lost 3 bases and 6 bases respectively, with 17 bases between them. This CDR3 is CASSDLAGGGAGELFF. As DNA, the CDR3 is TGTGCCAGCAGTGATCTAGCCGGAGGTGGAGCCGGGGAGCTGTTTTTT.

This CDR3 is CASSEGQDANYGYTF. The CDR3 DNA reads TGTGCCAGCAGTGAAGGACAGGACGCTAACTATGGCTACACCTTC. The chain is built from TRBV2 and TRBJ1-2; D possibly corresponds to TRBD1 (6 bases). V was pared by 1 base and J by 0 bases, with 9 bases between. This CDR3 is built from 15 residues. In germline, CDR1 is SNHLY, CDR2 FYNNEI.

This clone was counted a single time. The chain couples TRBV5-1 to TRBJ1-1; TRBD1 might be the D (5 bases). V was trimmed by 2 bases and J by 3 bases, leaving 14 bases between them. The CDR3 runs to 15 residues. The V gene's germline CDR1 is SGHRS and CDR2 YFSETQ. CDR3 DNA sequence: TGCGCCAGCAGCTTAGGTTCGACAGAAGACACTGAAGCTTTCTTT. Its translation: CASSLGSTEDTEAFF.